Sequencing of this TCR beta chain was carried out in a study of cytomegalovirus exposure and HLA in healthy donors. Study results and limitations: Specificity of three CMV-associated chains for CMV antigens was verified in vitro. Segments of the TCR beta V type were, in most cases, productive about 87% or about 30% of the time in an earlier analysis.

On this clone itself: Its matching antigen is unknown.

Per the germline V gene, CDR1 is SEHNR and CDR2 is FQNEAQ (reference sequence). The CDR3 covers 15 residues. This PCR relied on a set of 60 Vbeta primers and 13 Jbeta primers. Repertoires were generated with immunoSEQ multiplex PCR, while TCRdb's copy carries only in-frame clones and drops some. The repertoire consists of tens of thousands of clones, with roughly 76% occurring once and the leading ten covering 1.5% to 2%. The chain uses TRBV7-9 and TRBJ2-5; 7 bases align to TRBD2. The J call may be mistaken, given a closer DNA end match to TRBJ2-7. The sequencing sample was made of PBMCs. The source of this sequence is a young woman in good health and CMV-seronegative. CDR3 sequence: CASSLAGASIPEQYF. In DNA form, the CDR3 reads TGTGCCAGCAGCTTGGCGGGAGCTAGTATCCCCGAGCAGTACTTC.